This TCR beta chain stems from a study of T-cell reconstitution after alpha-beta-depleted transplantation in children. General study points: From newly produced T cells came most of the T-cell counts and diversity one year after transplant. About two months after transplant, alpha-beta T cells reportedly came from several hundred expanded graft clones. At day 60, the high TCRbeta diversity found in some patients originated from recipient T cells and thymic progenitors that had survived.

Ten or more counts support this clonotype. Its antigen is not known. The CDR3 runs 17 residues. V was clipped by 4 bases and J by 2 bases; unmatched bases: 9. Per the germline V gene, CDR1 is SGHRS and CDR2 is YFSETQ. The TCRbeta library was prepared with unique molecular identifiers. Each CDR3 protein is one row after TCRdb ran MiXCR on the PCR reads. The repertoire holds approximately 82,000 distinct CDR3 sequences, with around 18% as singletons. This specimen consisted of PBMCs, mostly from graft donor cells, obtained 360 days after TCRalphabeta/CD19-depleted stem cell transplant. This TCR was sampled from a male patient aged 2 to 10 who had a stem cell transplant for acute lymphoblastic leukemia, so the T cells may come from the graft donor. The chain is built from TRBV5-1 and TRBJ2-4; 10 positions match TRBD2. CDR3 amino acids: CASSPLGAGGSKNIQYF. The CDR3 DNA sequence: TGCGCCAGCAGCCCATTAGGAGCGGGAGGGTCCAAAAACATTCAGTACTTC.